The rows below give T cell receptor beta chains drawn from one sample of a study of blood T cell repertoires in COVID-19. This table comes from immunoSEQ multiplex PCR, and its TCRdb copy is limited to in-frame clones, with some not included. In the table there are a few hundred thousand clones, 90% of which are singletons. Sequenced input: peripheral blood. The receptors come from a woman aged 50 to 60 with COVID-19, enrolled during active disease. Each CDR3 is given with its conserved first and last residue. The D gene is left open where the match is weak. The size of a clone is reported for some rows only, either as once, few or many, or as a class for expanded clones.

>TRBD2|NA|TRBJ2-3|TRBV5-1
CASRYQAGGHTDTQYF
TGCGCCAGCAGATACCAAGCGGGAGGGCACACAGATACGCAGTATTTT
>TRBD2|NA|TRBJ2-1|TRBV19
CASSTSGRASNEQFF
TGTGCCAGTAGTACTAGCGGGAGGGCCAGTAATGAGCAGTTCTTC
>NA|NA|TRBJ2-1|TRBV6-2/TRBV6-3
CASSFVLGTRQFNEQFF
TGTGCCAGCAGTTTCGTCCTTGGGACTCGTCAATTCAACGAGCAGTTCTTC
>TRBD2|few|TRBJ2-3|TRBV5-1
CASRQTSSGRLDTQYF
TGCGCCAGCAGACAAACCTCTAGCGGGAGGCTAGATACGCAGTATTTT
>NA|NA|TRBJ1-2|TRBV18
CASSPPQQGYGGYGYTF
TGTGCCAGCTCACCTCCCCAACAGGGATATGGGGGCTATGGCTACACCTTC
>NA|few|TRBJ1-1|TRBV6-5
CASTAGNTEAFF
TGTGCCAGCACGGCGGGGAACACTGAAGCTTTCTTT
>TRBD1|NA|TRBJ2-1|TRBV7-3
CASSLGAPTGNEQFF
TGTGCCAGCAGCTTAGGGGCCCCGACAGGGAATGAGCAGTTCTTC
>TRBD2|NA|TRBJ2-3|TRBV6-5
CARRGVYTDTQYF
TGTGCCAGACGGGGGGTGTACACAGATACGCAGTATTTT
>TRBD2|NA|TRBJ2-7|TRBV6-2/TRBV6-3
CASSSFKKRLAGAGEQYF
TGTGCCAGCAGTTCCTTCAAAAAGAGGCTAGCGGGAGCTGGGGAGCAGTACTTC
>TRBD1|NA|TRBJ1-1|TRBV30
CAWRRQGHSEAFF
TGTGCCTGGAGACGACAGGGTCATTCAGAAGCTTTCTTT
>NA|NA|TRBJ1-1|TRBV10-3
CAISETGSEWAEAFF
TGTGCCATCAGTGAAACTGGGAGCGAATGGGCTGAAGCTTTCTTT
>NA|NA|TRBJ2-5|TRBV7-3
CASSFHGRGETQYF
TGTGCCAGCAGCTTTCACGGGAGAGGCGAGACCCAGTACTTC
>NA|NA|TRBJ2-4|TRBV11-2
CASSPRTQLAKNIQYF
TGTGCCAGCAGCCCCAGGACACAACTAGCCAAAAACATTCAGTACTTC
>TRBD1|NA|TRBJ1-2|TRBV5-8
CASRGQGWGGYTF
TGTGCCAGCAGGGGACAGGGGTGGGGAGGCTACACCTTC
>NA|NA|TRBJ1-5|TRBV15
CATSRDRVQPQHF
TGTGCCACCAGCAGAGACAGGGTTCAGCCCCAGCATTTT
>NA|NA|TRBJ2-7|TRBV5-6
CASSLDFLPYEQYF
TGTGCCAGCAGCTTGGACTTCTTACCCTACGAGCAGTACTTC
>NA|NA|TRBJ2-7|TRBV11-2
CASSLGLLRGEQYF
TGTGCCAGCAGCTTAGGACTGCTTCGGGGCGAGCAGTACTTC
>NA|NA|TRBJ2-2|TRBV27
CASSPSAGSPNTGELFF
TGTGCCAGCAGTCCTTCCGCGGGCAGTCCGAACACCGGGGAGCTGTTTTTT
>TRBD1|NA|TRBJ1-2|TRBV30
CAWSPWTGTISGYTF
TGTGCCTGGAGTCCTTGGACAGGAACCATCTCTGGCTACACCTTC
>NA|NA|TRBJ2-3|TRBV5-5
CASSPPLRGKITDTQYF
TGTGCCAGCAGCCCCCCTTTACGAGGTAAAATCACAGATACGCAGTATTTT
>NA|NA|TRBJ1-4|TRBV14
CASSPGSNANEKLFF
TGTGCCAGCAGCCCGGGTAGTAACGCTAATGAAAAACTGTTTTTT
>NA|few|TRBJ2-2|TRBV5-1
CASSLVVDTGELFF
TGCGCCAGCAGCTTGGTCGTTGACACCGGGGAGCTGTTTTTT
>NA|NA|TRBJ1-5|TRBV30
CAWSVAGDQPQHF
TGTGCCTGGAGTGTGGCCGGGGATCAGCCCCAGCATTTT
>TRBD2|NA|TRBJ2-5|TRBV4-1
CASSQESAGAWETQYF
TGCGCCAGCAGCCAAGAGTCAGCGGGAGCTTGGGAGACCCAGTACTTC
>TRBD2|NA|TRBJ2-1|TRBV19
CASSMIVEAGGPWGEQFF
TGTGCCAGTAGTATGATCGTCGAAGCGGGAGGGCCTTGGGGTGAGCAGTTCTTC
>TRBD2|NA|TRBJ2-2|TRBV7-3
CASSLGGLAGVPGELFF
TGTGCCAGCAGCTTAGGTGGACTAGCGGGAGTCCCCGGGGAGCTGTTTTTT
>TRBD1|NA|TRBJ2-7|TRBV12-3/TRBV12-4
CATRQGPYEQYF
TGTGCCACGAGACAGGGGCCCTACGAGCAGTACTTC
>TRBD1|NA|TRBJ2-1|TRBV11-3
CASSLRRDSFFDFNEQFF
TGTGCCAGCAGCTTGCGCCGGGACAGTTTTTTCGATTTCAATGAGCAGTTCTTC
>TRBD2|NA|TRBJ2-1|TRBV19
CATSKGTSGSYNEQFF
TGTGCCACCTCTAAAGGGACTAGCGGGAGCTACAATGAGCAGTTCTTC
>TRBD1|NA|TRBJ1-1|TRBV7-2
CASRSTGGGTEAFF
TGTGCCAGCAGATCTACAGGGGGCGGCACTGAAGCTTTCTTT
>TRBD1|NA|TRBJ1-1|TRBV11-2
CASSSNSWGDRVFFGAFF
TGTGCCAGCAGCTCCAACTCGTGGGGGGACAGGGTGTTCTTCGGAGCTTTCTTT
>NA|NA|TRBJ2-5|TRBV6-6
CASTSLRQGGQYF
TGTGCCAGCACTTCCCTCCGCCAAGGGGGCCAGTACTTC
>TRBD1|few|TRBJ1-2|TRBV9
CASSVRDRAGYGYTF
TGTGCCAGCAGCGTCAGGGACAGGGCAGGCTATGGCTACACCTTC
>TRBD1|NA|TRBJ1-2|TRBV18
CASSQDRGRNDGYTF
TGTGCCAGCTCACAAGACAGGGGGCGCAACGATGGCTACACCTTC
>TRBD2|NA|TRBJ2-7|TRBV5-1
CASSLVVGLAGYEQYF
TGCGCCAGCAGCTTGGTGGTGGGACTAGCGGGTTACGAGCAGTACTTC
>NA|few|TRBJ2-7|TRBV12-3/TRBV12-4
CASRIGGVHEQYF
TGTGCCAGCAGGATCGGAGGCGTGCACGAGCAGTACTTC
>NA|once|TRBJ2-7|TRBV18
CASSLRTYEQYF
TGTGCCAGCTCACTCCGTACCTACGAGCAGTACTTC
>NA|NA|TRBJ1-4|TRBV30
CAWGGEPTNEKLFF
TGTGCCTGGGGAGGGGAGCCAACTAATGAAAAACTGTTTTTT
>NA|once|TRBJ1-3|TRBV15
CATSRVRQLSGNTIYF
TGTGCCACCAGCAGAGTCCGACAGCTCTCTGGAAACACCATATATTTT
>TRBD1|NA|TRBJ1-2|TRBV30
CAWSSLTGHGYTF
TGTGCCTGGAGTTCCTTGACAGGGCATGGCTACACCTTC
>TRBD2|NA|TRBJ2-3|TRBV4-3
CASSQGGRDADTQYF
TGCGCCAGCAGCCAGGGCGGGAGGGACGCAGATACGCAGTATTTT
>TRBD2|NA|TRBJ2-1|TRBV2
CASSESGRAANEQFF
TGTGCCAGCAGTGAGAGCGGGAGGGCCGCCAATGAGCAGTTCTTC
>NA|NA|TRBJ2-6|TRBV7-9
CASSLAWGSSSGANVLTF
TGTGCCAGCAGCTTAGCGTGGGGCTCAAGTTCTGGGGCCAACGTCCTGACTTTC
>TRBD2|NA|TRBJ2-4|TRBV19
CATRLAIDKNIQYF
TGTGCCACTAGACTAGCGATTGACAAAAACATTCAGTACTTC
>NA|NA|TRBJ1-3|TRBV7-8
CASSLRTATFSGNTIYF
TGTGCCAGCAGCTTAAGGACAGCCACCTTCTCTGGAAACACCATATATTTT
>TRBD2|NA|TRBJ2-1|TRBV24-1
CATSDSTSGRWAEQFF
TGTGCCACCAGTGATTCAACTAGCGGGAGGTGGGCTGAGCAGTTCTTC
>TRBD2|NA|TRBJ2-7|TRBV7-9
CASSSSGSAYEQYF
TGTGCCAGCAGCTCAAGCGGGAGTGCCTACGAGCAGTACTTC
>NA|NA|TRBJ2-3|TRBV2
CASSEGTSSTDTQYF
TGTGCCAGCAGTGAGGGCACCTCTAGCACAGATACGCAGTATTTT
>TRBD1|NA|TRBJ2-1|TRBV5-6
CASSLLGTGKNEQFF
TGTGCCAGCAGCTTGTTGGGGACAGGGAAAAATGAGCAGTTCTTC
>TRBD1|NA|TRBJ2-3|TRBV5-1
CASSSQGALADTQYF
TGCGCCAGCAGCTCACAGGGGGCCCTTGCAGATACGCAGTATTTT
>NA|NA|TRBJ2-1|TRBV18
CASSPGDSQYNEQFF
TGTGCCAGCTCACCAGGAGACAGCCAATACAATGAGCAGTTCTTC